Detailed here is one T cell receptor (beta chain). Its target is unknown. Here immunoSEQ multiplex PCR was the method, and the copy in TCRdb shows in-frame clones only, minus some. Of more than 20,000 clones in the sample, around three quarters are singletons; the top ten hold about a tenth. This sample was included in a study of vaccination effects on CD4 cells after COVID-19. Study results and limitations: Clones induced by infection and by vaccine showed marked clonal contraction late after vaccination.

Expansion with viral peptide pools was applied to antigen-specific CD4+ T cells by the ViraFEST assay prior to sequencing. Cultured cells yielded isolated CD4+ T cells after nine to ten days. According to the study, vaccine recipients showed no prior SARS-CoV-2 infection and negative nucleocapsid antibodies. Peptides at about 9.9 ug/ml and IL-2 at approximately 9.7 IU/ml were added to two million PBMC per well. V dropped 0 bases and J dropped 6 bases, with 12 bases sitting between them. CDR1 is SGHDT and CDR2 is YYEEEE in the germline V gene. The CDR3 is 14 residues long. The receptor was derived from a human donor who received a COVID-19 vaccine. This chain connects TRBV5-6 to TRBJ1-1; D is uncertain. Source: CD4+ T cells from PBMCs cultured with HCoV-NL63 spike peptides, taken before COVID-19 vaccination. The CDR3 coding sequence is TGTGCCAGCAGCTTGGACCAGCTCGAGGCTGAAGCTTTCTTT. It is translated as CASSLDQLEAEAFF.